This TCR beta chain was identified in a study of T cell responses to AZD1222 COVID-19 vaccine. The study, taken as a whole, reports: Donors were chiefly white British, with a greater number of females, and clonal diversity was perhaps underestimated. Regions left unmutated in variants are reportedly the target of nearly half of spike-specific TCRs.

TCRdb keeps only in-frame clones here, not all; method: immunoSEQ multiplex PCR. The table includes around 120,000 clones, approximately 85% detected once. On this clone itself: Antigen unknown.

The length of the CDR3 is 12 residues. The V and J ends lost 4 bases and 8 bases respectively, with 9 bases between them. CDR1 and CDR2 from the germline V gene are SGDLS and YYNGEE. This sequence joins TRBV9 and TRBJ2-2, with TRBD1 as a possible D gene (5 bases). The sample in question was peripheral blood, obtained on day 0 of AZD1222 vaccination. The TCR originated in an adult in good health. In nucleotides, the CDR3 is TGTGCCAGCAGCCTACGACAGGGGGAGCTGTTTTTT. Its translation is CASSLRQGELFF.